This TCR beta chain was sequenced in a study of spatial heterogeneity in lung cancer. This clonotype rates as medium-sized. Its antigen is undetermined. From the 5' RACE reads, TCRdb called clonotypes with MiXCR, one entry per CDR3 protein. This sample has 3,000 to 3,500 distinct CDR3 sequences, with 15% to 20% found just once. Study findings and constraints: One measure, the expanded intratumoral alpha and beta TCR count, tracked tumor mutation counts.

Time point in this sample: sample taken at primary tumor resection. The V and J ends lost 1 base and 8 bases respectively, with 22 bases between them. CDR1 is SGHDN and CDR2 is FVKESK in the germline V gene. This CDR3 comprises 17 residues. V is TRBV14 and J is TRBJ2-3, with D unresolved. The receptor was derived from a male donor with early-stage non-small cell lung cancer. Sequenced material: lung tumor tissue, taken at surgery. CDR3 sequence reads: CASSQVLELKVVGTQYF. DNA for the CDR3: TGTGCCAGCAGCCAAGTTTTGGAACTAAAAGTAGTCGGTACGCAGTATTTT.